This T cell receptor (beta chain) was profiled in a study of cytomegalovirus exposure and HLA in healthy donors. Study-level information: For the roughly 390 genotyped donors, approximately 82% fell within the Caucasian-associated ancestry cluster. General observations from the study: An observed cluster of highly shared sequence variants was recorded as a likely sequencing artifact.

A multiplex PCR was run with 60 Vbeta primers and 13 Jbeta primers. Produced via immunoSEQ multiplex PCR; TCRdb's table is partial and in-frame only. The sample holds around 130,000 clones, nearly 90% seen once. About this clone: The target antigen is unknown.

This TCR was sampled from a woman aged 40 to 50 in good health and CMV-seronegative. The sequenced material came from PBMCs.

In DNA form, the CDR3 reads TGTGCCAGCAGCCCGATCGACGGCGGCGGGCCCCAGCATTTT. Translation: CASSPIDGGGPQHF. V is TRBV7-8 and J is TRBJ1-5; D remains ambiguous. There are 14 residues in the CDR3. With 5 bases removed from V and 9 bases from J, the gap between germline ends came to 17 bases. Germline-derived CDR1 and CDR2 are SGHVS and FQNEAQ.